The 5 T cell receptor beta chains in this list originate from one sample, sequenced in a study of blood T cell repertoires in COVID-19. Libraries were prepared by immunoSEQ multiplex PCR; TCRdb keeps only in-frame clonotypes and omits some of them. The repertoire holds about 90,000 clones, with 91% as singletons. Input material: peripheral blood. All receptors come from a human donor with active COVID-19. The donor label of this sample is uncertain.

The CDR3 region is CSVRIGGETQYF. CDR3 coding DNA: TGCAGCGTTCGTATCGGGGGAGAGACCCAGTACTTC. V gene TRBV29-1 combines with J gene TRBJ2-5, with D maybe TRBD2 (6 bases). With 5 bases removed from V and 4 bases from J, the gap between germline ends came to 11 bases. The CDR3 has 12 amino acids. Germline CDR1 is SQVTM and CDR2 is ANQGSEA.

The rearrangement uses TRBV15 and TRBJ1-4, with D unclear. Germline V gives CDR1 LNHNV, CDR2 YYDKDF (reference sequence). V was trimmed by 0 bases and J by 7 bases, leaving 9 bases between them. There are 14 residues in the CDR3. CDR3 in amino acids: CATSRDSGGEKLFF. The CDR3 nucleotides are TGTGCCACCAGCAGAGATTCGGGTGGTGAAAAACTGTTTTTT.

The V and J genes are TRBV19 and TRBJ1-1; D is undetermined. Germline V gives CDR1 LNHDA, CDR2 SQIVND (reference sequence). There are 15 residues in the CDR3. V was clipped by 7 bases and J by 2 bases, with 17 bases between them. The CDR3 nucleotides are TGTGCCAGTAAGCCGGCGGGTCCTGATAACACTGAAGCTTTCTTT. Protein product: CASKPAGPDNTEAFF.

This rearrangement joins TRBV27 to TRBJ1-1; TRBD1 agrees at 10 bases. CDR1 is MNHEY and CDR2 is SMNVEV in the germline V gene (reference sequence). The CDR3 length is 16 residues. V trimming: 5 bases; J trimming: 2 bases; junction bases outside the gene matches: 8. In DNA form, the CDR3 reads TGTGCCAGCAGTCAACGACAGGGGGCCCCTAACACTGAAGCTTTCTTT. Its protein product is CASSQRQGAPNTEAFF.

The chain employs TRBV15 and TRBJ1-2; 8 nucleotides match TRBD1. Germline values: CDR1 LNHNV, CDR2 YYDKDF (reference sequence). The V and J ends lost 5 bases and 8 bases, in that order; junction bases with no gene match: 7. The CDR3 contains 13 residues. Written as DNA, the CDR3 is TGTGCCACCAGCGGCAGGGGGCGTAGCGGCTACACCTTC. It specifies CATSGRGRSGYTF.